The next 14 T cell receptor beta chains were all read from a single sample in a study of Ad26.COV2.S vaccination and SARS-CoV-2 variants. Treatment here: around 19 received Ad26.COV2.S at low or high dose, single or two shots; 5 received placebo; per-sample allocation not given. It was on day 63 after the first vaccine or placebo injection that samples were taken. Profiling relied on immunoSEQ multiplex PCR, and the TCRdb table lists in-frame clones only, not all of them. This table holds 350,000 to 500,000 clones, roughly 90% found once. Here the sequenced sample was peripheral blood, taken in a trial of Ad26.COV2.S vaccine versus placebo. These receptors came from a person aged 18-65 years who received the Ad26.COV2.S COVID-19 vaccine or a placebo.

V gene TRBV5-8 combines with J gene TRBJ1-1, with a possible D match to TRBD1 (6 bases). Germline assignment: CDR1 SGHTS and CDR2 YDEGEE. Trimming left V 2 bases short and J 5 bases short, with 16 bases between. This CDR3 has 15 amino acids. CDR3: CASSFVAGERTEAFF. In DNA, the CDR3 is TGTGCCAGCAGCTTTGTCGCAGGGGAGAGGACTGAAGCTTTCTTT.

CDR3 DNA sequence: TGTGCCAGCAGTTACGCCACAGGGGGCGCCAACTATGGCTACACCTTC. Protein sequence: CASSYATGGANYGYTF. The chain employs TRBV6-6 and TRBJ1-2, with TRBD1 identical over 9 bases. Germline assignment: CDR1 MNHNY and CDR2 SVGAGI (reference sequence). Losses at the gene ends were 2 bases for V and 2 bases for J; bases not matched to a gene: 6. CDR3 length: 16 amino acids.

The chain carries TRBV7-9 and TRBJ1-4; D unclear. V lost 8 bases, J lost 0 bases, and 10 bases lay in between. CDR1 is SEHNR, CDR2 FQNEAQ, per germline (reference sequence). The CDR3 spans 14 residues. CDR3 amino acids: CASAPPATNEKLFF. In DNA form, the CDR3 reads TGTGCCAGCGCCCCGCCAGCAACTAATGAAAAACTGTTTTTT.

This clone was seen just once. Other DNA sequences from this sample encode an identical CDR3 as well. The J gene is TRBJ1-2, the V gene TRBV5-4; the D is unclear. Trimming took off 0 bases at V and 5 bases at J, with 2 bases between the two ends. Germline CDR1 SGHNT, CDR2 YYREEE (reference sequence). CDR3 length equals 11 residues. The CDR3 DNA sequence: TGTGCCAGCAGCTTGGGGTATGGCTACACCTTC. It specifies CASSLGYGYTF.

This clone was detected only once. This chain links TRBV24-1 with TRBJ2-2; D may be TRBD2 (6 bases). This CDR3 contains 16 residues. The V end was cut by 12 bases, the J end by 0 bases, with 19 bases between. The V gene's germline CDR1 is KGHDR and CDR2 SFDVKD. CDR3 DNA: TGTGCCGTCGGAGGGCCCGTTGGGGCGAACACCGGGGAGCTGTTTTTT. Its translation is CAVGGPVGANTGELFF.

This clone appeared a few times. The chain couples TRBV18 to TRBJ2-7, with D perhaps matching TRBD1 or TRBD2 (5 bases each). This CDR3 region has 13 residues. Germline loops: CDR1 KGHSH, CDR2 LQKENI. Deletions cut 4 bases from V and 6 bases from J, with 13 bases between. The DNA of the CDR3 is TGTGCCAGCTCACTCTCGAGGGGATCCGAGCAGTACTTC. Its translation: CASSLSRGSEQYF.

This chain uses TRBV6-6 with TRBJ1-2; TRBD1 matches at 9 bases. CDR1 is MNHNY and CDR2 is SVGAGI in the germline V gene (reference sequence). V gave up 4 bases and J gave up 3 bases; unmatched junction bases: 3. There are 14 residues in the CDR3. CDR3 nucleotides: TGTGCCAGCAGTTTGGGACAGGGACACTATGGCTACACCTTC. This codes for CASSLGQGHYGYTF.

This clone is a singleton in its sample. CDR3 loop: CATSRGDTQYF. DNA of the CDR3: TGCGCCACCTCTCGGGGAGATACGCAGTATTTT. The V gene is TRBV4-1, the J gene TRBJ2-3; the D gene is possibly TRBD2 (5 bases). Germline CDR1 reads MGHRA; CDR2 reads YSYEKL. The germline V and J ends were trimmed by 10 bases and 5 bases, with 10 bases remaining between them. The CDR3 contains 11 residues.

This clone was recorded a few times. The chain uses TRBV6-2 or TRBV6-3 and TRBJ2-1; no firm D call. The length of the CDR3 is 11 residues. V dropped 2 bases and J dropped 8 bases, with 4 bases sitting between them. The germline gives CDR1 MNHEY, CDR2 SVGEGT. The CDR3 here is CASSYGHEQFF. The CDR3 nucleotides are TGTGCCAGCAGTTACGGGCATGAGCAGTTCTTC.

The chain carries TRBV10-3 and TRBJ2-1; D call uncertain. This CDR3 spans 15 amino acids. CDR1 is ENHRY, CDR2 SYGVKD, per germline. The ends were cut back, 3 bases at V and 0 bases at J, with 9 bases in the middle. This chain's CDR3 is CAISDWVSSYNEQFF. The CDR3 DNA follows: TGTGCCATCAGTGATTGGGTTAGCTCCTACAATGAGCAGTTCTTC.

This rearrangement joins TRBV28 to TRBJ2-7, with TRBD2 as a possible D gene (5 bases). V lost 6 bases and J lost 0, with 15 bases in between. This CDR3 contains 15 residues. Germline CDR1 and CDR2: MDHEN and SYDVKM. Here the CDR3 reads CASSPPQRLSYEQYF. CDR3 bases: TGTGCCAGCAGCCCCCCCCAGCGGCTCTCCTACGAGCAGTACTTC.

The J gene is TRBJ2-7, the V gene TRBV29-1; 12 bases fit TRBD2. The germline CDR1 and CDR2 sequences are SQVTM and ANQGSEA. This CDR3 contains 15 residues. Germline trimming cut 5 bases from V and 1 base from J; bases unmatched to any gene: 6. CDR3 DNA sequence: TGCAGCGTTATGGGGCTAGCGGGAGGGTCCTACGAGCAGTACTTC. Amino acid sequence: CSVMGLAGGSYEQYF.

This rearrangement joins TRBV29-1 to TRBJ1-5, with D tentatively TRBD1 (5 bases). V was clipped by 4 bases and J by 4 bases, with 14 bases between them. Germline values: CDR1 SQVTM, CDR2 ANQGSEA. This CDR3 has 14 residues. The CDR3 is CSVGSGGMNQPQHF. CDR3 sequence (DNA): TGCAGCGTTGGTAGCGGGGGGATGAATCAGCCCCAGCATTTT.

The V and J genes are TRBV19 and TRBJ2-1; D is undetermined. The CDR3 spans 11 residues. V dropped 6 bases and J dropped 4 bases, with 4 bases sitting between them. CDR1 is LNHDA and CDR2 is SQIVND in the germline V gene (reference sequence). CDR3 in amino acids: CASRSYNEQFF. The CDR3 DNA follows: TGTGCCAGTAGGAGTTACAATGAGCAGTTCTTC.